This T cell receptor beta chain was sequenced for a study of blood T cells in healthy people across ages. Study-level findings and limits: Long-lived donors carried more naive CD4+ cells and greater diversity than aged donors.

The use of a sample-barcoded 5' primer and a J-beta primer mix characterized a second PCR of roughly 7 to 12 cycles. Each of the cDNA molecules was tagged by a template-switch adaptor with 12 random nucleotides. TCRdb passed the 5' RACE reads through MiXCR, listing each CDR3 protein once. The table has about 1.6 million distinct CDR3 sequences, about 31% seen once. CDR1 and CDR2 from the germline V gene are LNHNV and YYDKDF (reference sequence). V shed 3 bases and J 5 bases; nucleotides not matched to a gene: 2. The CDR3 has 13 amino acids. Concerning this clonotype itself: Its antigen is undetermined.

Ten milliliters of peripheral blood were drawn from each donor. The TCR sequence derives from a woman aged 25 to 39 in good health. The sequenced sample was blood. This chain uses TRBV15 with TRBJ1-2; TRBD1 agrees at 8 bases. CDR3 DNA: TGTGCCACCAGCAGTGACAGGGGATATGGCTACACCTTC. Residues: CATSSDRGYGYTF.